This TCR beta chain was captured in a study of a mutant IDH1 vaccine in newly diagnosed glioma. The CDR3 extends over 14 amino acids. V was pared by 7 bases and J by 3 bases, with 16 bases between. The V gene's germline CDR1 is SGHVS and CDR2 FQNEAQ. Time point given: week 35, safety follow-up. Each vaccine dose was 300 ug of mutant IDH1 20-mer peptide, with topical imiquimod. Concerning this clone: Its antigen is not known.

Clones were sequenced by immunoSEQ multiplex PCR, and TCRdb holds only the in-frame ones, with some missing. The data contain tens of thousands of clones, around 84% of them singletons. The sample was PBMCs, taken from a glioma patient whose treatment included an IDH1 peptide vaccine. The chain links TRBV7-8 to TRBJ2-7, with D tentatively TRBD1 (6 bases). The source is a man younger than 45 with glioma. CDR3 sequence reads: CASTHEGVVYEQYF. Here the CDR3 DNA reads TGTGCCAGCACCCACGAGGGGGTAGTCTACGAGCAGTACTTC.